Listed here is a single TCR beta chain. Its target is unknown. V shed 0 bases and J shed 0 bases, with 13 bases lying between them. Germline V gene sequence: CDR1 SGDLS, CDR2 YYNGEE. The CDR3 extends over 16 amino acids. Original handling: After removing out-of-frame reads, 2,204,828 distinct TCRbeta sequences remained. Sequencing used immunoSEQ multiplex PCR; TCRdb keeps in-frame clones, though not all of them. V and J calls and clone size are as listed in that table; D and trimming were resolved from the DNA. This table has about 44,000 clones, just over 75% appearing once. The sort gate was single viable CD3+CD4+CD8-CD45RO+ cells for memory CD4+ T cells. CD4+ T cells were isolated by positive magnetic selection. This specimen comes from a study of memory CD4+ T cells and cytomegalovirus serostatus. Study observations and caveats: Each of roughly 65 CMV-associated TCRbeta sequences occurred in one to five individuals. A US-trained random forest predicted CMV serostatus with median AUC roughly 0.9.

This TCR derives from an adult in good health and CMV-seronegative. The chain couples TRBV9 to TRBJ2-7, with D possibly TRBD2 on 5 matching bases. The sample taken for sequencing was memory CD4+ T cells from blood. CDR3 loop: CASSVAGGSSSYEQYF. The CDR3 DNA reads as TGTGCCAGCAGCGTAGCTGGAGGCAGCTCCTCCTACGAGCAGTACTTC.